This passage covers 8 T cell receptor beta chains from one sample sequenced in a study of T-cell memory formation after mild COVID-19. One entry per CDR3 protein results from TCRdb running MiXCR on the 5' RACE reads. The sample lists roughly 130,000 distinct CDR3 sequences, 5% to 6.5% seen once, with 2.2% in the top ten. Specimen: PBMCs or a T cell subset sorted from them (not recorded which). These receptors were collected from an adult woman who had mild COVID-19 (a few samples of this study predate the infection). Cell type and time point are not known.

The chain uses TRBV2 and TRBJ1-4; 10 nucleotides match TRBD1. The CDR3 loop spans 14 amino acids. V shed 4 bases and J 10 bases; nucleotides not matched to a gene: 6. Germline lookup yields CDR1 SNHLY and CDR2 FYNNEI. For the CDR3, the DNA is TGTGCCAGCAGTGCCCGGACAGGGGGGGGAAAACTGTTTTTT. This encodes CASSARTGGGKLFF. The whole variable domain, filled in from reference TRBV2 and TRBJ1-4, reads EPEVTQTPSHQVTQMGQEVILRCVPISNHLYFYWYRQILGQKVEFLVSFYNNEISEKSEIFDDQFSVERPDGSNFTLKIRSTKLEDSAMYFCASSARTGGGKLFFGSGTQLSVL.

The rearrangement uses TRBV20-1 and TRBJ1-3; D gene unclear. Germline assignment: CDR1 DFQATT and CDR2 SNEGSKA (reference sequence). The CDR3 has 16 amino acids. Trimming removed 1 base from V and 3 bases from J, with 16 bases in between. CDR3 DNA: TGCAGTGCTAGAGCCCCTTTCATGGGAGATGGAAACACCATATATTTT. Translation gives CSARAPFMGDGNTIYF.

In this sample, this clonotype turned up many times. The V gene is TRBV5-4, the J gene TRBJ2-3; a weak D match, TRBD2 (7 bases). Deletions cut 4 bases from V and 0 bases from J, with 18 bases between. CDR3 size: 17 residues. Germline V gene lookup returns CDR1 SGHNT and CDR2 YYREEE (reference sequence). CDR3 protein: CASSGPGGASSTDTQYF. CDR3 coding DNA: TGTGCCAGCAGCGGACCGGGGGGCGCCTCTAGCACAGATACGCAGTATTTT.

The genes are TRBV12-3 or TRBV12-4 and TRBJ1-4; D is perhaps TRBD1 (5 bases). Trimming removed 3 bases from V and 4 bases from J, with 12 bases in between. The CDR3 contains 15 residues. CDR3 residues: CASSLDPGGNEKLFF. CDR3 coding DNA: TGTGCCAGCAGTTTGGACCCGGGGGGTAATGAAAAACTGTTTTTT.

The CDR3, as DNA: TGTGCCTGGACGACTGGAAACTACGACAAGCAGTACTTC. Translation gives CAWTTGNYDKQYF. This chain connects TRBV30 to TRBJ2-7; no clear D. Trimming pared 4 bases from V and 8 bases from J, leaving 18 bases between. The CDR3 is made up of 13 amino acids. Germline V CDR1 and CDR2: GTSNPN, SVGIG (reference sequence).

This clonotype has a handful of counts. This rearrangement joins TRBV4-3 to TRBJ1-1, with D hard to call. CDR1 LGHNA and CDR2 YSLEER come from the germline V gene. The V end was cut by 0 bases, the J end by 3 bases, with 5 bases between. CDR3 size: 13 residues. The CDR3 coding sequence is TGCGCCAGCAGCCAAGATGTGTACACTGAAGCTTTCTTT. Translation: CASSQDVYTEAFF.

This clonotype was recorded a few times. This chain links TRBV29-1 with TRBJ1-1; TRBD1 aligns across 9 bases. Germline CDR1 and CDR2: SQVTM and ANQGSEA. Unmatched junction bases numbered 4, after V lost 6 bases and J lost 5 bases. The CDR3 has 12 amino acids. The CDR3 region has the DNA TGCAGCGTGGGACAGGGTCGGACTGAAGCTTTCTTT. It translates to CSVGQGRTEAFF.

This clonotype showed up many times. The chain combines TRBV29-1 with TRBJ2-4; the D is unclear. This CDR3 has 14 amino acids. The V end lost 5 bases, the J end lost 2 bases, and 13 bases lay between the germline ends. CDR1 is SQVTM and CDR2 is ANQGSEA in the germline V gene. CDR3 sequence: CSVLLSATKNIQYF. The CDR3 coding sequence is TGCAGCGTTCTCCTATCGGCCACCAAAAACATTCAGTACTTC.